This TCR beta chain was captured in a study of blood T cell repertoires in COVID-19. TCRdb's table, derived via immunoSEQ multiplex PCR, lists solely in-frame clones and lacks some. Seen here are fewer than 300,000 clones, more than 65% observed once, and the top ten hold approximately 3.1%. This CDR3 region has 14 residues. Germline V lookup: CDR1 KGHSH, CDR2 LQKENI. V gave up 3 bases and J gave up 0 bases, with 8 bases separating them. The specimen sequenced was peripheral blood. The rearrangement uses TRBV18 and TRBJ1-1; D might be TRBD1 (5 bases). The sequence was collected from a woman aged 18-29 years with acute or convalescent COVID-19. The CDR3, as DNA: TGTGCCAGCTCACCGGCCAGGGTGAACACTGAAGCTTTCTTT. The encoded protein is CASSPARVNTEAFF. The full variable domain, its missing parts supplied by reference TRBV18 and TRBJ1-1, is NAGVMQNPRHLVRRRGQEARLRCSPMKGHSHVYWYRQLPEEGLKFMVYLQKENIIDESGMPKERFSAEFPKEGPSILRIQQVVRGDSAAYFCASSPARVNTEAFFGQGTRLTVV.